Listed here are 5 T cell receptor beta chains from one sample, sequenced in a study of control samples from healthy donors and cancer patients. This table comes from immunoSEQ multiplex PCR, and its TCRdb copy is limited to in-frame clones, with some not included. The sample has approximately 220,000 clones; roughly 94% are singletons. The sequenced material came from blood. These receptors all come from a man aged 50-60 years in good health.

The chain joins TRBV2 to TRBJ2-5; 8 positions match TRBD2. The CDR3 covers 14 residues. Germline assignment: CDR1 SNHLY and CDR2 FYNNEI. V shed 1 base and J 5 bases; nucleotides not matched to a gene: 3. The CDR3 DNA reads TGTGCCAGCAGTGAAGGCGGGGGGATGGAGACCCAGTACTTC. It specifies CASSEGGGMETQYF.

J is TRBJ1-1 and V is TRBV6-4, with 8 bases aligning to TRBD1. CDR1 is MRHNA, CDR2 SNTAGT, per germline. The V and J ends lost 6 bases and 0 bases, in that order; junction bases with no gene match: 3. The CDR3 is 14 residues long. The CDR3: CASRRQGLNTEAFF. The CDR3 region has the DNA TGTGCCAGCAGGCGACAGGGGTTGAACACTGAAGCTTTCTTT.

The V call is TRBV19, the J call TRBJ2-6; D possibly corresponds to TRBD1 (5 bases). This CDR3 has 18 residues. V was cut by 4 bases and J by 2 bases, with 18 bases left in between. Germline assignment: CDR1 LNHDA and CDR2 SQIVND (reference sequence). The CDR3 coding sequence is TGTGCCAGTAGTAAAGGCGTCAGGGTAGGGGCTGGGGCCAACGTCCTGACTTTC. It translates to CASSKGVRVGAGANVLTF.

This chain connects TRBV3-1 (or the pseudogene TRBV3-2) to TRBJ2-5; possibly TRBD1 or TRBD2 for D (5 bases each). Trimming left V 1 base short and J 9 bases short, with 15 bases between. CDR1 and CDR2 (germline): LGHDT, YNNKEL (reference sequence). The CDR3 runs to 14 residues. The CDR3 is CASSQVRTGTAQYF. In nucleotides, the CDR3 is TGTGCCAGCAGCCAAGTCAGGACGGGGACGGCCCAGTACTTC.

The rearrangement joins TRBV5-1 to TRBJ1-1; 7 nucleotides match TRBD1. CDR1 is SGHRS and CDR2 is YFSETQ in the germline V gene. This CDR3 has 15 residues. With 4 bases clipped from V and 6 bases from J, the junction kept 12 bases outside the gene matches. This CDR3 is CASSLQTGEGAEAFF. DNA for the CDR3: TGCGCCAGCAGCCTACAAACAGGGGAAGGTGCTGAAGCTTTCTTT.